This T cell receptor beta chain appears in the sequencing data of a study of regulatory T cells in long-lasting Graves disease. Whole-study findings and limits: Newly diagnosed Graves' patients had higher TCR diversity than persistent ones.

This clonotype was detected a few times. Its antigen is still unknown. Time point given: newly diagnosed GD, antithyroid drugs for less than 3 months. PBMC-derived RNA was used for the TCR library. Germline V gene lookup returns CDR1 SGHAT and CDR2 FQNNGV. CDR3 length: 15 amino acids. Trimming left V 3 bases short and J 2 bases short, with 13 bases between. iRepertoire HTBI primers and Arm-PCR of CDR3 regions built TCR beta libraries. MiXCR was run by TCRdb on the multiplex PCR reads, yielding one entry per CDR3 protein. In the table there are about 530,000 distinct CDR3 sequences, roughly 15% of which are singletons. The same sample was also used in a study of T cells in Graves' hyperthyroidism and ophthalmopathy. According to that study: The TCR CDR3 was amplified in a first-round RT-PCR using the HTBI primer set.

This sequence originates from a woman aged 35-65 years with Graves disease. The specimen comprised peripheral blood mononuclear cells (PBMCs), sampled at new diagnosis, from a patient treated with antithyroid drugs. The V call is TRBV11-2, the J call TRBJ2-5; a weak D match, TRBD1 (5 bases). The CDR3 spells CASSFIRGIQETQYF. The CDR3 DNA sequence: TGTGCCAGCAGCTTTATTAGGGGAATTCAAGAGACCCAGTACTTC.